Listed below are T cell receptor beta chains from one sample, sequenced in a study of post-analysis software for immune sequencing data. TCRdb passed the PCR reads through MiXCR, listing each CDR3 protein once. The data contain 160,000 or so distinct CDR3 sequences, around 36% of them seen just once; the ten biggest clones take up under 30%. This specimen consisted of blood, obtained after autologous hematopoietic stem cell transplantation. These receptors all stem from a girl aged 5 to 17 with multiple sclerosis. CDR3s include the opening cysteine and the closing phenylalanine or tryptophan. A D gene is named only where the DNA matches it firmly. Some rows have no size entry. The others give once, few or many, or a class for an expanded clone.

NA	TRBJ1-2	12	once	TRBV29-1	TGCAGCGTGGAACGGATGCCCTATGGCTACACCTTC	CSVERMPYGYTF
NA	TRBJ2-2	16	few	TRBV7-8	TGTGCCAGCAGCTTAGATGCCGGACTTACCACCGGGGAGCTGTTTTTT	CASSLDAGLTTGELFF
TRBD2	TRBJ2-5	15	many	TRBV2	TGTGCCAGCAGTCCGCCTAGCGGGAGGCGGGAGACCCAGTACTTC	CASSPPSGRRETQYF
TRBD1	TRBJ1-1	14	NA	TRBV7-9	TGTGCCAGCAGCAACCGGGACAGGGCGGCTGAAGCTTTCTTT	CASSNRDRAAEAFF
NA	TRBJ2-7	15	NA	TRBV15	TGTGCCACCAGCACCGCGGGACTCTCTTCCTGCGAGCAGTACTTC	CATSTAGLSSCEQYF
TRBD2	TRBJ2-7	17	NA	TRBV7-8	TGTGCCAGCAGCTCGACTAGCGGGAGGTATGTCTCCTACGAGCAGTACTTC	CASSSTSGRYVSYEQYF
TRBD2	TRBJ2-7	15	many	TRBV7-6	TGTGCCAGCAGCCCGCGGACTAGCGGGAGACACGAGCAGTACTTC	CASSPRTSGRHEQYF
NA	TRBJ2-1	13	NA	TRBV6-2/TRBV6-3	TGTGCCAGCCGTCAGCGGGCCTACAATGAGCAGTTCTTC	CASRQRAYNEQFF
NA	TRBJ2-3	15	few	TRBV6-2/TRBV6-3	TGTGCCAGCAGTTACTACGGGCCCTCCACAGATACGCAGTATTTT	CASSYYGPSTDTQYF
NA	TRBJ2-1	16	NA	TRBV7-4	TGTGCCAGCAGCTTACCGGGAGAAGGGATATTGAATGAGCAGTTCTTC	CASSLPGEGILNEQFF
NA	TRBJ2-1	13	few	TRBV4-1	TGCGCCAGCAGCCAAGAGGAGCTTTCCCCTCAGTTCTTC	CASSQEELSPQFF
NA	TRBJ1-2	12	few	TRBV20-1	TGCAGTGCTAAACAGGGCGACTATGGCTACACCTTC	CSAKQGDYGYTF
TRBD2	TRBJ2-7	13	NA	TRBV6-5	TGTGACTTTGATGCGGCGGGGGCCTACGAGCAGTACTTC	CDFDAAGAYEQYF
TRBD1	TRBJ2-7	17	few	TRBV20-1	TGCAGTGCTAGAGCCCCGGGACAGGGTTTGGGGGTCTACGAGCAGTACTTC	CSARAPGQGLGVYEQYF
NA	TRBJ1-4	16	NA	TRBV7-9	TGTGCCAGCAGCTTAGGTCGAGCGGGGGTTGAGGAAAAACTGTTTTTT	CASSLGRAGVEEKLFF
NA	TRBJ1-5	16	NA	TRBV6-2/TRBV6-3	TGTGCCAGCAGTTACGAGAGCCCACTTGGGAATCAGCCCCAGCATTTT	CASSYESPLGNQPQHF
TRBD1	TRBJ2-7	16	many	TRBV7-2	TGTGCCAGCAGCTCCAGAGCCGGGACAGGGCTTCCCGAGCAGTACTTC	CASSSRAGTGLPEQYF
NA	TRBJ2-1	13	few	TRBV3-1	TGTGCCAGCAGTCAGGCTGGAGGGCAGGAGCAGTTCTTC	CASSQAGGQEQFF
NA	TRBJ2-6	15	few	TRBV7-3	TGTGCCAGCAGCCTAACAGGGACTGGGGCCAACGTCCTGACTTTC	CASSLTGTGANVLTF
TRBD1	TRBJ2-4	13	few	TRBV25-1	TGTGCCAGCAGTATGGACAGGGAATACATTCAGTACTTC	CASSMDREYIQYF
TRBD2	TRBJ2-1	13	few	TRBV7-3	TGTGCCAGCAGCTCATCGGGGGGCAATGAGCAGTTCTTC	CASSSSGGNEQFF
TRBD2	TRBJ2-5	15	NA	TRBV6-5	TGTGCCAGCAGTCGACGGACTAGGGCGGTAGAGACCCAGTACTTC	CASSRRTRAVETQYF
NA	TRBJ1-1	15	few	TRBV10-2	TGCGCCAGCAGAGAAAAGACCGGGACCTGGACTGAAGCTTTCTTT	CASREKTGTWTEAFF
NA	TRBJ1-5	14	NA	TRBV7-2	TGTGCCAGCGCCCCCCGTGGCAGCAATCAGCCCCAGCATTTT	CASAPRGSNQPQHF